This entry features one TCR beta chain sequence. What it binds is not known. Primers included in the PCR were 60 Vbeta and 13 Jbeta primers. Measured with immunoSEQ multiplex PCR; TCRdb has only the in-frame clones, and not every one. In the table there are about 270,000 clones, around 66% of which are singletons. Although they were nominally healthy when sampled, donors likely had unrecorded immune exposures. This entry belongs to a study of cytomegalovirus exposure and HLA in healthy donors. Broader study findings: The authors later linked a missense DCLRE1C variant to TCR beta V- and J-gene trimming.

CDR3 length equals 15 residues. V trimming: 4 bases; J trimming: 0 bases; junction bases outside the gene matches: 3. Germline lookup yields CDR1 LNHDA and CDR2 SQIVND (reference sequence). This chain uses TRBV19 with TRBJ1-1, with 9 bases lining up with TRBD1. Sequencing was done on a sample of PBMCs. The TCR sequence derives from a female donor in good health and CMV-seronegative. For the CDR3, the DNA is TGTGCCAGTAGTACAACAGGGGGCATGAACACTGAAGCTTTCTTT. Translation gives CASSTTGGMNTEAFF. Full variable domain (missing parts from reference TRBV19 and TRBJ1-1): DGGITQSPKYLFRKEGQNVTLSCEQNLNHDAMYWYRQDPGQGLRLIYYSQIVNDFQKGDIAEGYSVSREKKESFPLTVTSAQKNPTAFYLCASSTTGGMNTEAFFGQGTRLTVV.